The TCR beta chain described here comes from a study of cytomegalovirus exposure and HLA in healthy donors. Study-wide background: One earlier analysis, a look at 180 million or so T cells, found some 100 million unique TCR beta sequences.

13 Jbeta primers and 60 Vbeta primers were used for the PCR. Assay: immunoSEQ multiplex PCR; the TCRdb copy retains only in-frame clones and omits some. The sample lists 200,000 to 250,000 clones, 70% to 85% occurring once. Comments on this clone: What it binds is not known.

The CDR3 has 13 amino acids. V was clipped by 5 bases and J by 6 bases; unmatched bases: 3. Germline loops: CDR1 SGHAT, CDR2 FQNNGV. Broader study findings: In a later analysis, V- and J-gene trimming of beta chains associated with a DCLRE1C missense variant, replicated independently. When analyzed later, the rates of TCR association showed variation by HLA locus, with DRB1 the most and HLA-C the fewest. CMV serostatus stood as the only immune exposure information on hand.

Sequencing input: PBMCs. The rearrangement joins TRBV11-2 to TRBJ2-2; 7 positions match TRBD2. The sequence was obtained from a girl aged 2 to 9 in good health and CMV-seronegative. The CDR3 loop is CASSRTRAGELFF. The CDR3 nucleotides are TGTGCCAGCAGCCGGACTAGGGCCGGGGAGCTGTTTTTT.